The clone carrying this TCR beta chain showed up just once. Looked up from germline, CDR1 is MNHNS and CDR2 is SASEGT. The CDR3 consists of 15 residues. V was cut by 0 bases and J by 3 bases, with 12 bases left in between. This sample was taken from a study of blood T cell repertoires in COVID-19. The wider study: Sources were T cells, B-cell-depleted T cells, or PBMCs; the material itself was cDNA or gDNA.

Original processing notes: By means of reference gene primer amplification, nucleated cell counts were estimated. Sequenced by immunoSEQ multiplex PCR; TCRdb stores in-frame clones only, minus some. The V and J calls and clone size are taken from that table; D and trimming were inferred from the DNA. The sample carries about 86,000 clones, around four fifths recorded once. Input material: peripheral blood. This chain joins TRBV6-1 and TRBJ2-7; D is perhaps TRBD1 (5 bases). This receptor was obtained from a middle-aged man with acute or convalescent COVID-19. This chain's CDR3 is CASSEAQGLGYEQYF. CDR3 in DNA: TGTGCCAGCAGTGAAGCCCAGGGTTTGGGCTACGAGCAGTACTTC.